This TCR beta chain was identified during a study of T cell clusters in autoimmune cytopenias. Study in general: Per sample, median TRB depth was approximately 52,000 reads, yielding a median about 2,500 distinct clonotypes. Overall study results and limits: Primary autoimmune cytopenia patients seemingly lacked the physiological T cell clusters found in healthy donors.

Roughly 38,000 genome equivalents of blood DNA were amplified for TRB. One tube held mixed TRB-A and TRB-B primer pools for touch-down PCR. From the multiplex PCR reads, TCRdb lists one entry per CDR3 protein and no DNA. The sample totals about 12,000 distinct CDR3 sequences. CDR1 and CDR2 (germline): SGHVS, FNYEAQ. This CDR3 contains 15 residues. Of note for this clonotype: Its specificity is not known.

The same data also went into a second study, on T cell repertoires in aging, cancer and after chemotherapy. That paper notes: Across the chemotherapy interval, each cancer cohort showed higher median generation probability, suggesting thymic rebound.

This clonotype was sampled from a human donor in good health. Sequencing used peripheral blood. The chain couples TRBV7-6 to TRBJ1-4; TCRdb's D call, TRBD1, is unchecked because there is no DNA. CDR3: CASSPRQGWYEKLFF.